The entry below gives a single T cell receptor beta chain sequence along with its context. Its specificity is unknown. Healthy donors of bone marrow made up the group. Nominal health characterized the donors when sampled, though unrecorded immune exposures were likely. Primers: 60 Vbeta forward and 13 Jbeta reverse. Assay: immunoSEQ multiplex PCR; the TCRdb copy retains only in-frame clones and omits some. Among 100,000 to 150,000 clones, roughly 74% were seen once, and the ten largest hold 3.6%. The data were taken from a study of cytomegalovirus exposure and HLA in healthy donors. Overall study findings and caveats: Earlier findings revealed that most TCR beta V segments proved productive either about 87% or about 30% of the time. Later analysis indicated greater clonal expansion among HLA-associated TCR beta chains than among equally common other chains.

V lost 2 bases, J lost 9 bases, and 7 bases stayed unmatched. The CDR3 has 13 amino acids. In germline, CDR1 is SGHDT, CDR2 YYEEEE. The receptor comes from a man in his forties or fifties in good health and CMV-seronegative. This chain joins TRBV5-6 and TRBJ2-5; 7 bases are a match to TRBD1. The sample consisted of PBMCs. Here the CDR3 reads CASSLPQGIAQYF. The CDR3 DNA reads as TGTGCCAGCAGCTTACCACAGGGGATTGCCCAGTACTTC.